One and the same sample provided the 20 T cell receptor beta chains below, sequenced in a study of cytomegalovirus exposure and HLA in healthy donors. PCR used 60 Vbeta primers and 13 Jbeta primers. Libraries were prepared by immunoSEQ multiplex PCR; TCRdb keeps only in-frame clonotypes and omits some of them. Its clone listing holds more than 95,000 clones. Sequencing was carried out using PBMCs. The receptors shown here come from a man in his forties in good health and CMV-seronegative.

The V and J genes are TRBV7-3 and TRBJ2-1; 9 bases match TRBD2. The ends lost 5 bases at V and 6 bases at J; junction bases unmatched: 11. The CDR3 consists of 16 residues. The germline V gene encodes CDR1 SGHTA and CDR2 FQGTGA. The CDR3 coding sequence is TGTGCCAGCAGCCTCCGATGGTCTAGCGGGGTCAATGAGCAGTTCTTC. Amino acids: CASSLRWSSGVNEQFF.

The chain uses TRBV25-1 and TRBJ1-1, with 10 bases aligning to TRBD1. Per germline, CDR1 MGHDK and CDR2 SYGVNS. The ends lost 3 bases at V and 3 bases at J; junction bases unmatched: 4. The CDR3 has 15 residues. The DNA for the CDR3 is TGTGCCAGCAGTGACCGGGACAGGGGATACACTGAAGCTTTCTTT. It codes for CASSDRDRGYTEAFF.

CDR3 loop: CASSLAGALGLGYTF. The CDR3 DNA sequence: TGTGCCAGCAGCTTAGCGGGGGCTCTTGGGTTAGGCTACACCTTC. The V call is TRBV7-2, the J call TRBJ1-2; D possibly corresponds to TRBD1 (6 bases). Germline V CDR1 and CDR2: SGHTA, FQGNSA. The CDR3 spans 15 residues. V lost 0 bases, J lost 8 bases, and 16 bases lay in between.

The chain uses TRBV29-1 and TRBJ1-2; 7 bases align to TRBD1. The germline V gene encodes CDR1 SQVTM and CDR2 ANQGSEA. Trimming cost V 6 bases and J 3 bases; bases outside gene matches: 7. The CDR3 covers 13 residues. The DNA of the CDR3 is TGCAGCGTAGGGTTACAGGGGTACTATGGCTACACCTTC. It specifies CSVGLQGYYGYTF.

This sequence joins TRBV6-5 and TRBJ2-7, with TRBD2 matching over 10 bases. Trimming took 6 bases from V and 3 from J; bases not matched to a gene: 5. Looked up from germline, CDR1 is MNHEY and CDR2 is SVGAGI. CDR3 length: 14 residues. CDR3 nucleotides: TGTGCCAGCAGGGCTAGCGGGAGTATCTACGAGCAGTACTTC. Protein product: CASRASGSIYEQYF.

The rearrangement links TRBV11-2 to TRBJ2-7; the D is unclear. V lost 0 bases and J 6 bases, leaving 21 bases between the germline ends. The CDR3 spans 17 residues. Germline V gives CDR1 SGHAT, CDR2 FQNNGV. The CDR3 DNA follows: TGTGCCAGCAGCTTAGATCAAATGGCTCCTCTGCCGGGCGAGCAGTACTTC. This codes for CASSLDQMAPLPGEQYF. The full variable domain, in which reference TRBV11-2 and TRBJ2-7 provide the parts outside the CDR3, is EAGVAQSPRYKIIEKRQSVAFWCNPISGHATLYWYQQILGQGPKLLIQFQNNGVVDDSQLPKDRFSAERLKGVDSTLKIQPAKLEDSAVYLCASSLDQMAPLPGEQYFGPGTRLTVT.

The chain carries TRBV10-3 and TRBJ1-1; TRBD1 is a possible D gene (5 bases). Germline V gives CDR1 ENHRY, CDR2 SYGVKD. The germline V and J ends were trimmed by 3 bases and 8 bases, with 10 bases remaining between them. The CDR3 is 12 amino acids. CDR3 in amino acids: CAISDPRGEAFF. CDR3 in DNA: TGTGCCATCAGTGATCCCCGGGGGGAAGCTTTCTTT.

The gene calls are TRBV25-1 and TRBJ2-3, with D possibly TRBD2 on 5 matching bases. This CDR3 is 13 amino acids long. The germline CDR1 and CDR2 sequences are MGHDK and SYGVNS. V dropped 8 bases and J dropped 0 bases, with 9 bases sitting between them. The CDR3 DNA reads as TGTGCCAGCGGGAGACGCAGCACAGATACGCAGTATTTT. Translating it yields CASGRRSTDTQYF. The whole variable domain, remainder taken from reference TRBV25-1 and TRBJ2-3, is EADIYQTPRYLVIGTGKKITLECSQTMGHDKMYWYQQDPGMELHLIHYSYGVNSTEKGDLSSESTVSRIRTEHFPLTLESARPSHTSQYLCASGRRSTDTQYFGPGTRLTVL.

A word on this clone: This CDR3 fails to terminate in the conserved phenylalanine or tryptophan, so it likely reflects a read error. The DNA is left out, because the CDR3 cannot be placed on it with certainty; the CDR3 is given as TCRdb lists it. The V and J genes are TRBV6-1 and TRBJ1-2; the table's D gene call, TRBD1, was not cross checked with the DNA. In germline, CDR1 is MNHNS, CDR2 SASEGT. The CDR3 has 10 amino acids, counting both end residues. The CDR3 spells CASSENRVNL.

The chain is built from TRBV2 and TRBJ2-5, with TRBD1 as a possible D gene (5 bases). CDR3 size: 14 residues. The V and J ends lost 1 base and 7 bases respectively, with 13 bases between them. Germline values: CDR1 SNHLY, CDR2 FYNNEI. Written as DNA, the CDR3 is TGTGCCAGCAGTGAAGTCAGGGCCTGGGGGACCCAGTACTTC. This encodes CASSEVRAWGTQYF.

The V call is TRBV7-9, the J call TRBJ2-5, with TRBD2 matching over 10 bases. Germline V gene sequence: CDR1 SEHNR, CDR2 FQNEAQ (reference sequence). CDR3 length: 14 residues. After removal of 5 bases from V and 4 bases from J, the junction contained 4 bases not matched to a gene. The CDR3 is CASSRRLAGETQYF. The DNA for the CDR3 is TGTGCCAGCAGCCGACGACTAGCGGGAGAGACCCAGTACTTC. The entire variable domain, with the rest obtained from reference TRBV7-9 and TRBJ2-5, is as follows: DTGVSQNPRHKITKRGQNVTFRCDPISEHNRLYWYRQTLGQGPEFLTYFQNEAQLEKSRLLSDRFSAERPKGSFSTLEIQRTEQGDSAMYLCASSRRLAGETQYFGPGTRLLVL.

This sequence joins TRBV7-3 and TRBJ2-6, with D tentatively TRBD1 (5 bases). The CDR3 spans 18 residues. CDR1 and CDR2 (germline): SGHTA, FQGTGA. Trimming shortened V by 1 base and J by 1 base, and 14 bases separated the two germline ends. CDR3 region: CASSLKPGQLSGANVLTF. The CDR3 region has the DNA TGTGCCAGCAGCTTAAAGCCAGGGCAGCTATCTGGGGCCAACGTCCTGACTTTC. The variable domain in full, completed from reference TRBV7-3 and TRBJ2-6, reads GAGVSQTPSNKVTEKGKYVELRCDPISGHTALYWYRQSLGQGPEFLIYFQGTGAADDSGLPNDRFFAVRPEGSVSTLKIQRTERGDSAVYLCASSLKPGQLSGANVLTFGAGSRLTVL.

V is TRBV28 and J is TRBJ1-2; 8 nucleotides agree with TRBD1. Losses at the gene ends were 7 bases for V and 8 bases for J; bases not matched to a gene: 9. The germline V gene has CDR1 MDHEN and CDR2 SYDVKM. The CDR3 contains 13 residues. This CDR3 reads CASTLTGAQGYTF. For the CDR3, the DNA is TGTGCCAGCACCCTGACAGGGGCACAGGGCTACACCTTC.

The genes are TRBV30 and TRBJ2-5; D uncertain. This CDR3 has 13 residues. Germline CDR1 is GTSNPN and CDR2 is SVGIG (reference sequence). The V end was cut by 0 bases, the J end by 5 bases, with 10 bases between. CDR3 nucleotide sequence: TGTGCCTGGAGTGTACAAATGAGGGAGACCCAGTACTTC. Encoded protein: CAWSVQMRETQYF. Looking up the rest from reference TRBV30 and TRBJ2-5 gives the full variable domain: SQTIHQWPATLVQPVGSPLSLECTVEGTSNPNLYWYRQAAGRGLQLLFYSVGIGQISSEVPQNLSASRPQDRQFILSSKKLLLSDSGFYLCAWSVQMRETQYFGPGTRLLVL.

The V call is TRBV18, the J call TRBJ2-6, with D perhaps matching TRBD2 (6 bases). The germline V gene encodes CDR1 KGHSH and CDR2 LQKENI. V was cut by 5 bases and J by 0 bases, with 17 bases left in between. The CDR3 sequence is 18 residues long. CDR3: CASSTRRGESSGANVLTF. CDR3 in DNA: TGTGCCAGCTCAACGAGGAGGGGAGAAAGCTCTGGGGCCAACGTCCTGACTTTC.

The rearrangement joins TRBV6-6 to TRBJ1-1; D not certain. Germline V lookup: CDR1 MNHNY, CDR2 SVGAGI (reference sequence). The CDR3 totals 14 residues. Trimming removed 9 bases at V and 6 bases at J, with 20 bases between. CDR3 loop: CASPRENPGSEAFF. The CDR3 DNA is TGTGCCAGTCCCCGGGAAAACCCCGGGTCTGAAGCTTTCTTT.

The gene calls are TRBV11-3 and TRBJ2-1; 10 bases align to TRBD1. Germline trimming cut 6 bases from V and 6 bases from J; bases unmatched to any gene: 8. This CDR3 has 15 amino acids. Germline CDR1 reads SGHNT; CDR2 reads YENEEA. Here the CDR3 DNA reads TGTGCCAGCAGAACCGGGACAGGGGAACCCAATGAGCAGTTCTTC. Translation gives CASRTGTGEPNEQFF.

V usage is TRBV19 and J usage is TRBJ1-1, with D perhaps matching TRBD1 (5 bases). From germline, CDR1 is LNHDA and CDR2 SQIVND (reference sequence). CDR3 size: 14 residues. Between the trimmed V and J ends, which lost 2 bases and 4 bases, there was a span of 11 bases. CDR3 loop: CASSIPGIRTEAFF. The CDR3 coding sequence is TGTGCCAGTAGTATACCAGGGATCCGCACTGAAGCTTTCTTT.

The chain is built from TRBV30 and TRBJ1-2; TRBD1 might be the D (5 bases). Germline CDR1 is GTSNPN and CDR2 is SVGIG (reference sequence). The CDR3 contains 12 residues. The V and J ends lost 4 bases and 7 bases respectively, with 13 bases between them. This chain's CDR3 is CAWNSGLSGYTF. The CDR3 coding sequence is TGTGCCTGGAACTCAGGGTTGAGTGGCTACACCTTC.

The CDR3 region has the DNA TGTGCCAGCAGCCCCAGCGGGGTCCACTACGAGCAGTACTTC. Its protein product is CASSPSGVHYEQYF. The rearrangement links TRBV7-9 to TRBJ2-7, with 7 bases identical to TRBD2. The germline V gene has CDR1 SEHNR and CDR2 FQNEAQ (reference sequence). J lost 3 bases, V lost 5 bases, and 7 bases had no gene match. CDR3 length: 14 amino acids.